The 18 T cell receptor beta chains below all came from one sample that was sequenced in a study of blood T cell repertoires in COVID-19. Only in-frame clones appear in the TCRdb table, and some are missing; sequencing was by immunoSEQ multiplex PCR. The sample consists of over 150,000 clones, 83% of them appearing once. The sequencing sample was made of peripheral blood. Receptors originate from a woman between 55 and 75 years old with COVID-19, enrolled during active disease.

This chain links TRBV25-1 with TRBJ1-6; possibly TRBD1 for D (5 bases). The V gene's germline CDR1 is MGHDK and CDR2 SYGVNS. V lost 2 bases and J 5 bases, leaving 7 bases between the germline ends. The CDR3 runs to 14 residues. CDR3 nucleotides: TGTGCCAGCAGTGAACAGGGCCATAATTCACCCCTCCACTTT. Its translation: CASSEQGHNSPLHF.

This rearrangement joins TRBV5-1 to TRBJ2-1; 7 positions match TRBD2. V was pared by 1 base and J by 7 bases, with 11 bases of the junction left unmatched. The germline gives CDR1 SGHRS, CDR2 YFSETQ. CDR3 length equals 16 residues. The CDR3: CASSLQWGGSWNEQFF. The CDR3 nucleotides read TGCGCCAGCAGCTTGCAATGGGGCGGGAGTTGGAATGAGCAGTTCTTC.

The J gene is TRBJ1-1, the V gene TRBV19; D call uncertain. Looked up from germline, CDR1 is LNHDA and CDR2 is SQIVND (reference sequence). The V and J ends lost 6 bases and 1 base respectively, with 15 bases between them. The length of the CDR3 is 15 residues. For the CDR3, the DNA is TGTGCCAGTAGACATAGAGGGTCTGCGAACACTGAAGCTTTCTTT. It specifies CASRHRGSANTEAFF.

The chain links TRBV6-5 to TRBJ1-5; 8 bases map to TRBD1. CDR1 is MNHEY and CDR2 is SVGAGI in the germline V gene. The CDR3 is 14 amino acids. The junction had 7 bases not matched to a gene; V was cut back by 5 bases and J by 7 bases. The CDR3 protein is CASSSDRGGQPQHF. The CDR3, as DNA: TGTGCCAGCAGTAGTGACAGGGGAGGCCAGCCCCAGCATTTT.

This chain joins TRBV9 and TRBJ1-3; unclear D gene. V was clipped by 2 bases and J by 9 bases, with 12 bases between them. CDR3 size: 13 residues. Germline lookup yields CDR1 SGDLS and CDR2 YYNGEE. Here the CDR3 reads CASSVFSGGTIYF. In DNA form, the CDR3 reads TGTGCCAGCAGCGTTTTCTCCGGAGGCACCATATATTTT.

The genes are TRBV19 and TRBJ1-1; no reliable D call. With 0 bases removed from V and 3 bases from J, the gap between germline ends came to 8 bases. Germline V gene lookup returns CDR1 LNHDA and CDR2 SQIVND (reference sequence). This CDR3 has 14 amino acids. The CDR3 bases are TGTGCCAGTAGTATAGACGCGGGGTACACTGAAGCTTTCTTT. Residues: CASSIDAGYTEAFF.

The V call is TRBV3-1 (or the pseudogene TRBV3-2), the J call TRBJ2-1; possibly TRBD2 for D (7 bases). This CDR3 has 14 amino acids. Germline V CDR1 and CDR2: LGHDT, YNNKEL (reference sequence). The ends were cut back, 5 bases at V and 8 bases at J, with 16 bases in the middle. Here the CDR3 DNA reads TGTGCCAGCAGCTCAGAGGGGGGGGCGGATGAGCAGTTCTTC. This codes for CASSSEGGADEQFF.

The chain employs TRBV5-1 and TRBJ2-7; the match to TRBD2 covers 8 bases. Trimming took 4 bases from V and 7 from J; bases not matched to a gene: 13. CDR3 length: 15 residues. CDR1 is SGHRS, CDR2 YFSETQ, per germline. Here the CDR3 reads CASSPGGTGQREQYF. The CDR3 nucleotides read TGCGCCAGCAGCCCGGGAGGGACCGGGCAGAGGGAGCAGTACTTC.

This clone came up once. The chain recombines TRBV11-3 with TRBJ2-7; 8 bases agree with TRBD2. The ends lost 4 bases at V and 2 bases at J; junction bases unmatched: 4. Germline V gene lookup returns CDR1 SGHNT and CDR2 YENEEA. The CDR3 is 14 residues long. The CDR3 nucleotides are TGTGCCAGCAGCTCGAGCGGGGGAGCCTACGAGCAGTACTTC. Translation: CASSSSGGAYEQYF.

This clone is a singleton in its sample. The V gene is TRBV5-1, the J gene TRBJ1-4, with D unresolved. CDR1 and CDR2 from the germline V gene are SGHRS and YFSETQ. Deletions cut 5 bases from V and 3 bases from J, with 8 bases between. The CDR3 consists of 13 residues. The CDR3 DNA sequence: TGCGCCAGCAGAAATACGGCTAATGAAAAACTGTTTTTT. Its protein is CASRNTANEKLFF.

This chain uses TRBV12-5 with TRBJ2-1; D is possibly TRBD1 (5 bases). The V end lost 8 bases, the J end lost 9 bases, and 14 bases lay between the germline ends. The CDR3 consists of 12 residues. The V gene's germline CDR1 is LGHNT and CDR2 FRNRAP. The CDR3 DNA sequence: TGTGCTAGTTCGACCACAGGATTTGAGCAGTTCTTC. It translates to CASSTTGFEQFF. Full variable domain (outside the CDR3, taken from reference TRBV12-5 and TRBJ2-1): DARVTQTPRHKVTEMGQEVTMRCQPILGHNTVFWYRQTMMQGLELLAYFRNRAPLDDSGMPKDRFSAEMPDATLATLKIQPSEPRDSAVYFCASSTTGFEQFFGPGTRLTVL.

This sequence joins TRBV15 and TRBJ1-5; D perhaps matches TRBD1 (5 bases). Germline loops: CDR1 LNHNV, CDR2 YYDKDF (reference sequence). The CDR3 is 13 amino acids. Between the trimmed V and J ends, which lost 6 bases and 2 bases, there was a span of 8 bases. The CDR3 DNA reads as TGTGCCACCAGTGCGACAGGCAATCAGCCCCAGCATTTT. The encoded protein is CATSATGNQPQHF. The whole variable domain, remainder taken from reference TRBV15 and TRBJ1-5, is DAMVIQNPRYQVTQFGKPVTLSCSQTLNHNVMYWYQQKSSQAPKLLFHYYDKDFNNEADTPDNFQSRRPNTSFCFLDIRSPGLGDTAMYLCATSATGNQPQHFGDGTRLSIL.

The chain joins TRBV7-9 to TRBJ1-4; 8 bases fit TRBD1. In germline, CDR1 is SEHNR, CDR2 FQNEAQ (reference sequence). There are 18 residues in the CDR3. V dropped 3 bases and J dropped 7; count of bases not matched to a gene: 16. In DNA, the CDR3 is TGTGCCAGCAGCTTCGGAGGACAGGGAGGCGGTTTAAGTGAAAAACTGTTTTTT. This gives the protein CASSFGGQGGGLSEKLFF.

J is TRBJ1-1 and V is TRBV12-3 or TRBV12-4; D is perhaps TRBD1 (5 bases). V was clipped by 2 bases and J by 1 base, with 5 bases between them. CDR3 length equals 13 residues. The CDR3 nucleotides read TGTGCCAGCAGTTTACAGGGGAACACTGAAGCTTTCTTT. As protein: CASSLQGNTEAFF.

The chain has TRBV5-7 and TRBJ1-4; unclear D gene. TRBV5-7 is identified as an open reading frame with a role that is uncertain. Trimming removed 3 bases at V and 4 bases at J, with 10 bases between. CDR3 size: 14 residues. The CDR3 here is CASSCPRGNEKLFF. In DNA form, the CDR3 reads TGTGCCAGCAGCTGCCCACGGGGTAATGAAAAACTGTTTTTT.

The CDR3 region has the DNA TGTGCCAGCACTCGGGGAAACCCCGATTCGTACGAGCAGTACGTC. Its protein product is CASTRGNPDSYEQYV. This chain links TRBV5-6 with TRBJ2-7, with a tentative D call TRBD2 (5 bases). Germline values: CDR1 SGHDT, CDR2 YYEEEE. The CDR3 has 15 amino acids. V was pared by 6 bases and J by 4 bases, with 20 bases between.

The chain carries TRBV10-3 and TRBJ1-2; 7 bases are a match to TRBD1. V was clipped by 4 bases and J by 4 bases; unmatched bases: 9. This CDR3 contains 15 residues. In germline, CDR1 is ENHRY, CDR2 SYGVKD. CDR3 bases: TGTGCCATCAGTGGATACGACGGGACAGTCTATGGCTACACCTTC. Protein product: CAISGYDGTVYGYTF.

V and J are TRBV6-5 and TRBJ1-5; D gene ambiguous. The CDR3 consists of 13 residues. Germline values: CDR1 MNHEY, CDR2 SVGAGI. V lost 8 bases and J lost 7, with 15 bases in between. Here the CDR3 DNA reads TGTGCCAGCGGGCCTTCCCCAAACCAGCCCCAGCATTTT. It specifies CASGPSPNQPQHF.